The sequence of this T cell receptor beta chain was determined in a study of T-cell memory formation after mild COVID-19. The sample holds a few counts of this clonotype. Antigen specificity is unknown. CDR1 is SGHRS, CDR2 YFSETQ, per germline. Trimming took 5 bases from V and 4 from J; bases not matched to a gene: 8. This CDR3 has 15 amino acids. TCRdb analysed the 5' RACE reads with MiXCR anew, one entry per CDR3 protein. The sample holds some 120,000 distinct CDR3 sequences; more than 15% are singletons and the top ten take 5% to 5.5%. Whole-study results and caveats: The main location of contracting CD4+ clones was CM and EM, and that of contracting CD8+ clones was EMRA. Clones contracting across day 15 to 85 had a balanced CD4/CD8 profile; later expanding clones leaned CD4+.

The sample comprised PBMCs or a T cell subset sorted from them (not recorded which). The rearrangement links TRBV5-1 to TRBJ2-2; 7 bases are shared with TRBD1. The TCR was taken from a man aged 18 to 29 who had mild COVID-19 (a few samples of this study predate the infection). Cell type and time point are not known. CDR3 in DNA: TGCGCCAGCAGAACTGACAGGGACCGCACCGGGGAGCTGTTTTTT. It specifies CASRTDRDRTGELFF.